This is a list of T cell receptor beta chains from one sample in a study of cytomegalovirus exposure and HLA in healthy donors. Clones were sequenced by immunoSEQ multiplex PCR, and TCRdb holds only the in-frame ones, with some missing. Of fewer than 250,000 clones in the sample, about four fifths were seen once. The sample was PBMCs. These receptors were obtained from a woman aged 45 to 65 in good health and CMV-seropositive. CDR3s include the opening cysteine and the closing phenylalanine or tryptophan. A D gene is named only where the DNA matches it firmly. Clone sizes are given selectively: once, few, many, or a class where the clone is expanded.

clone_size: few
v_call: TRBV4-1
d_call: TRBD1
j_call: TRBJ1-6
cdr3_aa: CASSQETGAVSPLHF
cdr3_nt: TGCGCCAGCAGCCAGGAGACAGGGGCCGTTTCACCCCTCCACTTT

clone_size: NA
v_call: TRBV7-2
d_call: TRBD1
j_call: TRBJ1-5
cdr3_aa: CASSTRTGRSNQPQHF
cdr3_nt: TGTGCCAGCAGCACCCGGACAGGGCGAAGCAATCAGCCCCAGCATTTT

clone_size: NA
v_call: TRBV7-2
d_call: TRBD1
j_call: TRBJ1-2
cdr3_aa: CASSLATQGGYGYTF
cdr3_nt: TGTGCCAGCAGCTTAGCCACACAGGGGGGCTATGGCTACACCTTC

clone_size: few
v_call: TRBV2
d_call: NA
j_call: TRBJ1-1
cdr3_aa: CASTIGNTEAFF
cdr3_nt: TGTGCCAGCACTATCGGGAACACTGAAGCTTTCTTT

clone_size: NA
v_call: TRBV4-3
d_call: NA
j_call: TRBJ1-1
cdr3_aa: CASSQDQGRRTEAFF
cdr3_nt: TGCGCCAGCAGCCAAGACCAGGGGAGAAGGACTGAAGCTTTCTTT

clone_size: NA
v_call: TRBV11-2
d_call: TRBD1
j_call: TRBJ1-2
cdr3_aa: CASSLEAGGPYGYTF
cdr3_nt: TGTGCCAGCAGCTTAGAGGCAGGGGGTCCATATGGCTACACCTTC

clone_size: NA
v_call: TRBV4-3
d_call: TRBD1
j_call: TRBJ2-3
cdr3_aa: CASSQVQGADTQYF
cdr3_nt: TGCGCCAGCAGCCAAGTGCAGGGGGCAGATACGCAGTATTTT

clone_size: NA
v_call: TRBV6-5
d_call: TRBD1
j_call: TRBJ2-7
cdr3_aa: CASSLGQPSSYEQYF
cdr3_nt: TGTGCCAGCAGTTTGGGACAGCCAAGCTCCTACGAGCAGTACTTC

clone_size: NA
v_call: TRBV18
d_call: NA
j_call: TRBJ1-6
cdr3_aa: CASSPDTVSPLHF
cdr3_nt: TGTGCCAGCTCACCTGACACGGTGTCACCCCTCCACTTT

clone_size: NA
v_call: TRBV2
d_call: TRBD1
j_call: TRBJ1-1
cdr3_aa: CASRRGQRRNTEAFF
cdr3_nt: TGTGCCAGCAGGCGGGGACAGAGAAGGAACACTGAAGCTTTCTTT

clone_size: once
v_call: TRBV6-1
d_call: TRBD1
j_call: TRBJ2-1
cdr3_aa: CASNEGTGGRREQFF
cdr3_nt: TGTGCCAGCAACGAGGGGACAGGGGGCCGACGTGAGCAGTTCTTC

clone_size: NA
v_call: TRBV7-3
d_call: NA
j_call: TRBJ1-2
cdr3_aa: CASSSPGLCLIIRINYGYTF
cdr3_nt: TGTGCCAGCAGCTCGCCGGGACTTTGCCTTATCATCCGGATTAACTATGGCTACACCTTC

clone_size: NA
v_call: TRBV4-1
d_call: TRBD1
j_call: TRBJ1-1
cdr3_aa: CASSQDPRQGKSNTEAFF
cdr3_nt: TGCGCCAGCAGCCAAGATCCCCGACAGGGGAAGTCGAACACTGAAGCTTTCTTT

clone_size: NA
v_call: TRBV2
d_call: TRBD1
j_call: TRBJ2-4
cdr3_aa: CASSAGTGSYEYF
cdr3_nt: TGTGCCAGCAGTGCGGGGACAGGGTCTTATGAGTACTTC